The source of this TCR beta chain is a study of T cells in Graves' hyperthyroidism and ophthalmopathy. Germline lookup yields CDR1 LGHDT and CDR2 YNNKEL (reference sequence). The CDR3 totals 14 residues. V was clipped by 2 bases and J by 10 bases; unmatched bases: 5. The CDR3 regions of TCR beta were amplified from RNA transcripts. HTBI primers were used for first-round RT-PCR of the TCR CDR3. Using its own MiXCR run on the multiplex PCR reads, TCRdb lists one record per CDR3 protein. This sample carries 350,000 to 500,000 distinct CDR3 sequences, approximately 15% of them seen once, and the ten largest clones take approximately 5.3%.

Material for sequencing was blood. This chain joins TRBV3-1 and TRBJ2-1, with 10 bases identical to TRBD2. This receptor was identified in a woman under 30 with Graves' hyperthyroidism. The CDR3 nucleotides read TGTGCCAGCAGCCAACTAGCGGGAGAGGAAGAGCAGTTCTTC. It yields the protein CASSQLAGEEEQFF.